One sample yielded the 13 T cell receptor beta chains listed below, sequenced in a study of response to subunit inactivated influenza vaccine (dated by TCRdb to the late 2010s). To prepare the library, RT-PCR was applied. Sequencing took place on an Illumina HiSeq 2500. TCRdb reran the public reads through fastp at Q25 and MiXCR, keeping productive beta chains. Identical CDR3 proteins give one entry, which carries the most common genes and DNA. Within this sample are roughly 620,000 distinct CDR3 sequences, with approximately 11% of them counted one time only. The ten biggest clones cover 11% of the sample. Another study also made use of these data, one on T cells expressing NK-cell markers. That second report states: TCR beta cDNA libraries were made by 5'RACE template switching that added a universal primer site and unique molecular identifiers.

This specimen consisted of PBMCs from blood, obtained on the day of vaccination. Receptor source: a man between 50 and 59 years old who received an inactivated influenza vaccine. Donor details come from another sample of the same person, matched by shared clones.

This clonotype has only a few counts. The chain recombines TRBV5-6 with TRBJ1-1; D is undetermined. V was cut by 4 bases and J by 0 bases, with 10 bases left in between. This CDR3 spans 14 amino acids. Germline CDR1 and CDR2: SGHDT and YYEEEE. The CDR3 is CASSLRYLNTEAFF. CDR3 nucleotides: TGTGCCAGCAGCCTACGCTATCTGAACACTGAAGCTTTCTTT.

The chain joins TRBV11-2 to TRBJ1-5; D unclear. CDR3 size: 15 residues. Per the germline V gene, CDR1 is SGHAT and CDR2 is FQNNGV. V shed 1 base and J shed 3 bases, with 10 bases lying between them. CDR3: CASSLATIINQPQHF. CDR3 bases: TGTGCCAGCAGCTTAGCGACCATTATCAATCAGCCCCAGCATTTT.

This clonotype showed up just a few times. V is TRBV10-3 and J is TRBJ2-7; maybe TRBD1 (5 bases). The germline V gene has CDR1 ENHRY and CDR2 SYGVKD. The CDR3 is 12 residues long. Trimming shortened V by 4 bases and J by 1 base, and 5 bases separated the two germline ends. The CDR3 region has the DNA TGTGCCATCAGTGCAGGGTCCTACGAGCAGTACTTC. Translated: CAISAGSYEQYF.

J is TRBJ2-3 and V is TRBV7-6; D tentatively reads TRBD1 or TRBD2 (6 bases each). Trimming took 4 bases from V and 2 from J, leaving 16 bases between them. Per germline, CDR1 SGHVS and CDR2 FNYEAQ. The CDR3 spans 16 residues. CDR3 coding DNA: TGTGCCAGCAGCTCGGGGGCCTCTTTTTCCACAGATACGCAGTATTTT. Protein product: CASSSGASFSTDTQYF.

This clonotype showed up just a few times. The gene calls are TRBV10-3 and TRBJ2-2; 8 positions match TRBD1. The CDR3 runs to 14 residues. The V gene end was trimmed by 10 bases and the J gene end by 5 bases; junction bases not matched to a gene: 9. Looked up from germline, CDR1 is ENHRY and CDR2 is SYGVKD. CDR3 sequence reads: CATHTTGGTGELFF. CDR3 coding DNA: TGTGCCACGCACACCACAGGGGGGACCGGGGAGCTGTTTTTT.

This clonotype was found many times. The chain recombines TRBV6-5 with TRBJ2-5; D is possibly TRBD2 (7 bases). Germline V gene lookup returns CDR1 MNHEY and CDR2 SVGAGI. The length of the CDR3 is 15 residues. V dropped 2 bases and J dropped 4 bases, with 14 bases sitting between them. The CDR3 spells CASSYTGWGGETQYF. CDR3 sequence (DNA): TGTGCCAGCAGTTACACAGGGTGGGGGGGAGAGACCCAGTACTTC.

The chain carries TRBV12-3 or TRBV12-4 and TRBJ1-5; D is perhaps TRBD1 (6 bases). The V gene lost 3 bases and the J gene lost 6 bases, with 12 bases spanning the gap. The CDR3 length is 14 residues. CDR3 nucleotide sequence: TGTGCCAGCAGTTTTCGGGGGGGCCTTCAGCCCCAGCATTTT. Protein sequence: CASSFRGGLQPQHF.

This rearrangement joins TRBV9 to TRBJ2-7; no firm D call. V gave up 3 bases and J gave up 6 bases, with 13 bases separating them. The CDR3 covers 13 residues. Germline V lookup: CDR1 SGDLS, CDR2 YYNGEE. CDR3 DNA sequence: TGTGCCAGCAGCGAAACCTCTGGCACCGAGCAGTACTTC. It codes for CASSETSGTEQYF.

This clonotype has just a few counts. This sequence joins TRBV5-1 and TRBJ2-1; 8 bases are shared with TRBD2. Trimming removed 5 bases from V and 6 bases from J; junction bases left unmatched: 10. The CDR3 spans 15 residues. Germline V CDR1 and CDR2: SGHRS, YFSETQ. The CDR3 region has the DNA TGCGCCAGCAGTAGTTCGGGGGGGGGTTTCAATGAGCAGTTCTTC. This gives the protein CASSSSGGGFNEQFF. Filled out from reference TRBV5-1 and TRBJ2-1, the complete variable domain reads KAGVTQTPRYLIKTRGQQVTLSCSPISGHRSVSWYQQTPGQGLQFLFEYFSETQRNKGNFPGRFSGRQFSNSRSEMNVSTLELGDSALYLCASSSSGGGFNEQFFGPGTRLTVL.

There are many counts of this clonotype. This sequence joins TRBV7-2 and TRBJ2-3; 7 bases line up with TRBD2. Germline loops: CDR1 SGHTA, CDR2 FQGNSA. This CDR3 region has 14 residues. J was trimmed by 0 bases and V by 3 bases; bases with no gene match: 0. The CDR3: CASSFSGSTDTQYF. The CDR3 DNA is TGTGCCAGCAGCTTTAGCGGGAGCACAGATACGCAGTATTTT.

The V call is TRBV5-5, the J call TRBJ2-1; 14 bases map to TRBD2. The CDR3 loop spans 17 amino acids. Germline CDR1 reads SGHKS; CDR2 reads YYEKEE (reference sequence). With 0 bases clipped from V and 4 bases from J, the junction kept 3 bases outside the gene matches. The CDR3 spells CASSLAGTSGGYNEQFF. CDR3 coding DNA: TGTGCCAGCAGCTTGGCAGGGACTAGCGGGGGATACAATGAGCAGTTCTTC.

The J gene is TRBJ2-1, the V gene TRBV5-6; D is perhaps TRBD1 or TRBD2 (5 bases each). Trimming left V 4 bases short and J 9 bases short, with 8 bases between. The CDR3 runs to 11 residues. The germline V gene has CDR1 SGHDT and CDR2 YYEEEE. The CDR3 DNA sequence: TGTGCCAGCAGCACTGGGGGTGAGCAGTTCTTC. The encoded protein is CASSTGGEQFF.

In this sample, this clonotype turned up a few times. The chain recombines TRBV12-3 or TRBV12-4 with TRBJ2-1, with D maybe TRBD2 (5 bases). The CDR3 spans 13 residues. V lost 5 bases and J lost 8, with 13 bases in between. This CDR3 is CASSPRGFYEQFF. In nucleotides, the CDR3 is TGTGCCAGCAGTCCCCGAGGGTTCTATGAGCAGTTCTTC.